This TCR beta chain derives from a study of T cell responses to AZD1222 COVID-19 vaccine. Study observations and caveats: Recipients of two AZD1222 doses showed rising Spike-specific TCR breadth and depth. The donor group comprised mostly white British people and more females; the analysis possibly underestimated clonal diversity. Among those given AZD1222, only five or six were seropositive at baseline. Only after the peak T cell response were repertoires sampled.

The germline V gene has CDR1 LGHNT and CDR2 FRNRAP. This CDR3 has 15 residues. The J segment lost 5 bases and the V segment lost 1 base, leaving 7 bases of the junction unmatched. With regard to this clone: Its antigen is undetermined.

TCRdb's copy holds only in-frame clones and misses some; the assay was immunoSEQ multiplex PCR. The sample shows about 150,000 clones, just over 90% of them seen only once. The source material was peripheral blood, sampled on day 0 of AZD1222 vaccination. The rearrangement links TRBV12-5 to TRBJ2-5; TRBD1 matches at 7 bases. This TCR came from an adult in good health. Here the CDR3 reads CASGLGQGEIETQYF. CDR3 coding DNA: TGTGCTAGTGGTTTGGGACAGGGTGAGATTGAGACCCAGTACTTC.